In its sample, the clone carrying this T cell receptor beta chain was seen many times. As yet, its antigen is unknown. The sample is drawn from a study of regulatory T cells in long-lasting Graves disease. Study-level background: Over-5-year antithyroid drug use with positive TSH receptor antibodies defined persistent Graves' disease in the study.

CDR1 and CDR2 (germline): KGHSH, LQKENI. The CDR3 loop spans 14 amino acids. Trimming left V 1 base short and J 3 bases short, with 10 bases between. Study outcomes and limitations: Patients with persistent Graves' had lower TCR diversity than newly diagnosed patients. Newly diagnosed disease favored TRBV20-1 and TRBJ2-1 over persistent disease.

This sample's time point: persistent/refractory GD, antithyroid drugs over 5 years with positive TRAb. The authors made the TCR library using RNA they extracted from PBMCs. Libraries of TCR beta came from iRepertoire HTBI primers plus Arm-PCR of CDR3 regions. TCRdb re-derived calls from the multiplex PCR reads in MiXCR, one entry per CDR3 protein. The table includes about 470,000 distinct CDR3 sequences, more than 20% detected once. The sequence came from a female donor with Graves disease. The J gene is TRBJ2-7, the V gene TRBV18, with D possibly TRBD1 on 6 matching bases. Material: peripheral blood mononuclear cells (PBMCs), obtained when the disease was refractory, from a patient treated with antithyroid drugs. In DNA form, the CDR3 reads TGTGCCAGCTCACCACTAAGGACAGACTACGAGCAGTACTTC. Translated: CASSPLRTDYEQYF.